These 27 T cell receptor beta chains were all obtained from the same sample, sequenced in a study of resident and recirculating memory T cells in vitiligo. Generated by immunoSEQ multiplex PCR, the TCRdb table keeps only in-frame clones and is missing some. The profile shows 70,000 to 95,000 clones, just over 90% of them singletons. Specimen: blood. The receptors come from a male donor with vitiligo.

The V and J genes are TRBV11-3 and TRBJ2-7; the D gene is possibly TRBD2 (6 bases). In germline, CDR1 is SGHNT, CDR2 YENEEA. The V end lost 0 bases, the J end lost 2 bases, and 20 bases lay between the germline ends. The CDR3 runs to 18 residues. CDR3 coding DNA: TGTGCCAGCAGCTTAGATCTCATCCGGGACTTCGGGGCCTACGAGCAGTACTTC. It is translated as CASSLDLIRDFGAYEQYF.

The chain uses TRBV6-5 and TRBJ2-3; 7 nucleotides align to TRBD2. The J segment lost 4 bases and the V segment lost 0 bases, leaving 7 bases of the junction unmatched. The CDR3 sequence is 16 residues long. CDR1 and CDR2 (germline): MNHEY, SVGAGI. The CDR3 reads CASSYSPTSSADTQYF. The CDR3 bases are TGTGCCAGCAGTTACTCCCCGACTAGCTCGGCAGATACGCAGTATTTT.

A few counts support this clone. The chain joins TRBV7-9 to TRBJ2-7; no clear D. Trimming removed 3 bases at V and 9 bases at J, with 12 bases between. The CDR3 length is 12 residues. Looked up from germline, CDR1 is SEHNR and CDR2 is FQNEAQ (reference sequence). The CDR3 DNA sequence: TGTGCCAGCAGCTTCCGCAGGCTGGGGCAGTACTTC. It translates to CASSFRRLGQYF.

The chain combines TRBV5-1 with TRBJ1-2, with 11 nucleotides matching TRBD1. Germline V lookup: CDR1 SGHRS, CDR2 YFSETQ. CDR3 length equals 14 residues. The V gene end was trimmed by 4 bases and the J gene end by 4 bases; junction bases not matched to a gene: 3. The CDR3, as DNA: TGCGCCAGCAGCGGGGACAGGGGGGCCTATGGCTACACCTTC. The encoded protein is CASSGDRGAYGYTF. Together with reference TRBV5-1 and TRBJ1-2, the CDR3 gives the full variable domain: KAGVTQTPRYLIKTRGQQVTLSCSPISGHRSVSWYQQTPGQGLQFLFEYFSETQRNKGNFPGRFSGRQFSNSRSEMNVSTLELGDSALYLCASSGDRGAYGYTFGSGTRLTVV.

The V call is TRBV11-2, the J call TRBJ2-1, with D perhaps matching TRBD2 (6 bases). Germline CDR1 reads SGHAT; CDR2 reads FQNNGV. V dropped 8 bases and J dropped 10 bases, with 18 bases sitting between them. There are 13 residues in the CDR3. The CDR3 DNA reads as TGTGCCAGCGGACGGTCGGGGGAGTACGAGCAGTTCTTC. Translated: CASGRSGEYEQFF.

This clone was observed a handful of times. This sequence joins TRBV19 and TRBJ2-1; D unresolved. V lost 3 bases and J 5 bases, leaving 8 bases between the germline ends. This CDR3 has 13 residues. CDR1 and CDR2 from the germline V gene are LNHDA and SQIVND (reference sequence). The CDR3, as DNA: TGTGCCAGTAGTATGTACAGTAACAATGAGCAGTTCTTC. Its translation: CASSMYSNNEQFF.

This chain joins TRBV4-1 and TRBJ2-6; the match to TRBD2 covers 12 bases. This CDR3 contains 20 residues. CDR1 is MGHRA, CDR2 YSYEKL, per germline. The ends lost 3 bases at V and 0 bases at J; junction bases unmatched: 9. The CDR3: CASSQTRTSGMGSGANVLTF. The CDR3 region has the DNA TGCGCCAGCAGCCAGACAAGGACTAGCGGGATGGGCTCTGGGGCCAACGTCCTGACTTTC.

The chain has TRBV6-5 and TRBJ2-7; D is possibly TRBD1 (5 bases). Between the trimmed V and J ends, which lost 2 bases and 5 bases, there was a span of 13 bases. Germline CDR1 is MNHEY and CDR2 is SVGAGI. CDR3 size: 14 residues. In DNA form, the CDR3 reads TGTGCCAGCAGTTACCGCCCAGGGTACGACGAGCAGTACTTC. Amino acids: CASSYRPGYDEQYF.

The chain has TRBV11-2 and TRBJ1-1; D perhaps matches TRBD1 (5 bases). Trimming cost V 5 bases and J 6 bases, with 19 bases left between them. Germline CDR1 reads SGHAT; CDR2 reads FQNNGV. CDR3 size: 15 residues. Written as DNA, the CDR3 is TGTGCCAGCAGCGCTAGGGGCGTCAAAGACCCTGAAGCTTTCTTT. It translates to CASSARGVKDPEAFF.

This clone was recorded once. This chain uses TRBV5-1 with TRBJ2-7, with 9 bases aligning to TRBD1. The CDR3 totals 15 residues. Germline lookup yields CDR1 SGHRS and CDR2 YFSETQ. The V gene end was trimmed by 0 bases and the J gene end by 5 bases; junction bases not matched to a gene: 6. CDR3: CASSLVGQGLDEQYF. As DNA, the CDR3 is TGCGCCAGCAGCTTGGTGGGACAGGGTCTAGACGAGCAGTACTTC. Full variable domain (remainder filled in from reference TRBV5-1 and TRBJ2-7): KAGVTQTPRYLIKTRGQQVTLSCSPISGHRSVSWYQQTPGQGLQFLFEYFSETQRNKGNFPGRFSGRQFSNSRSEMNVSTLELGDSALYLCASSLVGQGLDEQYFGPGTRLTVT.

This clone was picked up a small number of times. This chain uses TRBV6-6 with TRBJ2-7; tentative D call: TRBD1 (5 bases). Germline V CDR1 and CDR2: MNHNY, SVGAGI (reference sequence). V was clipped by 7 bases and J by 4 bases, with 20 bases between them. CDR3 length: 15 amino acids. The DNA for the CDR3 is TGTGCCAGCACCTACATAGGCAGGGCACCATACGAGCAGTACTTC. Its translation: CASTYIGRAPYEQYF.

The chain links TRBV7-2 to TRBJ2-1; 8 bases are a match to TRBD2. CDR1 SGHTA and CDR2 FQGNSA come from the germline V gene. Germline trimming cut 5 bases from V and 6 bases from J; bases unmatched to any gene: 9. The length of the CDR3 is 15 residues. Written as DNA, the CDR3 is TGTGCCAGCAGCCCGGGACTAGTAGGGGCCAATGAGCAGTTCTTC. Residues: CASSPGLVGANEQFF.

The J gene is TRBJ1-1, the V gene TRBV7-8; unclear D gene. Germline loops: CDR1 SGHVS, CDR2 FQNEAQ. This CDR3 spans 10 amino acids. Trimming cost V 10 bases and J 5 bases, with 8 bases left between them. The DNA for the CDR3 is TGTGCCACCGGAGGGACTGAAGCTTTCTTT. It encodes CATGGTEAFF.

This chain connects TRBV29-1 to TRBJ2-3, with TRBD2 matching over 8 bases. The CDR3 runs 11 residues. Germline CDR1 and CDR2: SQVTM and ANQGSEA. Trimming took 8 bases from V and 9 from J; bases not matched to a gene: 7. The CDR3 sequence: CSPFGGGTQYF. The DNA for the CDR3 is TGCAGCCCATTCGGGGGGGGGACGCAGTATTTT.

The V call is TRBV7-9, the J call TRBJ2-4; weak D call: TRBD2 (5 bases). Deletions cut 3 bases from V and 0 bases from J, with 15 bases between. Germline CDR1 SEHNR, CDR2 FQNEAQ (reference sequence). This CDR3 comprises 17 residues. In DNA form, the CDR3 reads TGTGCCAGCAGCTTTAAAGGTCAGCGGAGAGCCAAAAACATTCAGTACTTC. Translating gives CASSFKGQRRAKNIQYF.

V usage is TRBV7-2 and J usage is TRBJ2-1; TRBD2 matches 7 bases. Per germline, CDR1 SGHTA and CDR2 FQGNSA. With V trimmed by 4 bases and J by 8 bases, 14 bases remained unmatched. This CDR3 region has 16 residues. Here the CDR3 reads CASSSPGLGMRHEQFF. The CDR3 DNA is TGTGCCAGCAGCTCCCCCGGACTAGGGATGAGGCATGAGCAGTTCTTC.

This clone was seen a single time. V gene TRBV28 combines with J gene TRBJ2-1, with TRBD2 matching over 8 bases. V gave up 2 bases and J gave up 12 bases; unmatched junction bases: 9. Germline CDR1 MDHEN, CDR2 SYDVKM. The CDR3 extends over 14 amino acids. CDR3 coding DNA: TGTGCCAGCAGTTTAACTAGCGGCGATAGTTGGCAGTTCTTC. This codes for CASSLTSGDSWQFF.

This clone was counted once. The chain employs TRBV5-1 and TRBJ1-1; D might be TRBD1 (5 bases). CDR1 SGHRS and CDR2 YFSETQ come from the germline V gene. Trimming removed 7 bases from V and 1 base from J, with 11 bases in between. This CDR3 is 13 amino acids long. DNA for the CDR3: TGCGCCAGCGGTGGGGCAGGGAACACTGAAGCTTTCTTT. Translating it yields CASGGAGNTEAFF.

The chain links TRBV7-2 to TRBJ1-1, with 10 bases fitting TRBD1. J gave up 4 bases and V 4 bases, and 6 bases lay outside the gene matches. Germline V gene data show CDR1 as SGHTA and CDR2 as FQGNSA. The CDR3 totals 15 residues. This CDR3 is CASSSQTGGGTEAFF. DNA of the CDR3: TGTGCCAGCAGCTCCCAGACAGGGGGCGGCACTGAAGCTTTCTTT.

The chain joins TRBV4-1 to TRBJ1-1, with unresolved D. The CDR3 runs to 12 residues. Trimming took 1 base from V and 7 from J, leaving 7 bases between them. Looked up from germline, CDR1 is MGHRA and CDR2 is YSYEKL. The DNA of the CDR3 is TGCGCCAGCAGCCAAGGTGCAGATGAAGCTTTCTTT. Translated: CASSQGADEAFF.

This chain links TRBV11-2 with TRBJ2-3; D unclear. Trimming pared 5 bases from V and 0 bases from J, leaving 12 bases between. Per germline, CDR1 SGHAT and CDR2 FQNNGV. The CDR3 runs 15 residues. The CDR3 DNA sequence: TGTGCCAGCAGCCACTTTGAGCTCAGCACAGATACGCAGTATTTT. Its protein is CASSHFELSTDTQYF.

In its sample, this clone was seen a few times. The V gene is TRBV5-6, the J gene TRBJ1-2; no reliable D call. The CDR3 totals 14 residues. Trimming took off 0 bases at V and 6 bases at J, with 12 bases between the two ends. Germline loops: CDR1 SGHDT, CDR2 YYEEEE. The CDR3 region has the DNA TGTGCCAGCAGCTTGGTTCGGGTATTTCATGGCTACACCTTC. As protein: CASSLVRVFHGYTF.

This clone was seen only once. This chain links TRBV13 with TRBJ2-2; D perhaps matches TRBD1 (5 bases). The CDR3 contains 16 residues. The ends were cut back, 5 bases at V and 1 base at J, with 14 bases in the middle. Germline CDR1 PRHDT, CDR2 FYEKMQ (reference sequence). CDR3: CASSLSITGNTGELFF. The CDR3 region has the DNA TGTGCCAGCAGCCTCTCCATCACAGGGAACACCGGGGAGCTGTTTTTT.

Written as DNA, the CDR3 is TGTGCCAGCGGGACTAAGGCTAGACTAGCGGGAGATGAGCAGTTCTTC. Residues: CASGTKARLAGDEQFF. The chain combines TRBV7-8 with TRBJ2-1, with 12 bases that match TRBD2. V dropped 8 bases and J dropped 8; count of bases not matched to a gene: 13. This CDR3 contains 16 residues. Germline lookup yields CDR1 SGHVS and CDR2 FQNEAQ.

The V and J genes are TRBV5-1 and TRBJ1-4; D call uncertain. From germline, CDR1 is SGHRS and CDR2 YFSETQ. Trimming left V 1 base short and J 7 bases short, with 17 bases between. The CDR3 contains 16 residues. Written as DNA, the CDR3 is TGCGCCAGCAGCTTGAGTTCCTGGGAAAGCGGTGAAAAACTGTTTTTT. Its translation is CASSLSSWESGEKLFF.

The chain combines TRBV4-1 with TRBJ2-1; the D gene is possibly TRBD2 (6 bases). The CDR3 is 15 amino acids. The V end was cut by 0 bases, the J end by 0 bases, with 6 bases between. Germline V gene data show CDR1 as MGHRA and CDR2 as YSYEKL. In DNA, the CDR3 is TGCGCCAGCAGCCAAGACGGGAGCTCCTACAATGAGCAGTTCTTC. Protein sequence: CASSQDGSSYNEQFF.

The chain combines TRBV7-2 with TRBJ2-7, with 8 bases matching TRBD2. This CDR3 has 16 amino acids. Trimming took 3 bases from V and 4 from J; bases not matched to a gene: 11. The germline V gene has CDR1 SGHTA and CDR2 FQGNSA. CDR3 region: CASSFLWTSKRYEQYF. CDR3 coding DNA: TGTGCCAGCAGCTTTTTATGGACTAGCAAGAGGTACGAGCAGTACTTC.